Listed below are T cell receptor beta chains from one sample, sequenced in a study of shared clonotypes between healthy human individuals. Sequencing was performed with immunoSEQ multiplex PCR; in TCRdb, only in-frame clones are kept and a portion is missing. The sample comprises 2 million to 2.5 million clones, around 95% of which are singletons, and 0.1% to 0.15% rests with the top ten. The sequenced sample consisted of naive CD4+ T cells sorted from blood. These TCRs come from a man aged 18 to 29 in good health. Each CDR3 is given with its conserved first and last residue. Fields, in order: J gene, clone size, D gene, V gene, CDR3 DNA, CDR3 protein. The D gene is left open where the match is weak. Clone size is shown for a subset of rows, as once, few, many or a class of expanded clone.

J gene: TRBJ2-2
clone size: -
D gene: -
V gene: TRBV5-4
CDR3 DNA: TGTGCCAGCAGCTGGGGGGACGCTAGGGACGGGGAGCTGTTTTTT
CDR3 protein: CASSWGDARDGELFF

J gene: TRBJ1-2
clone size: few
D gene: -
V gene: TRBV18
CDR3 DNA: TGTGCCAGCTCACCATTAAGTATGAGGGTCGGATTCTATGGCTACACCTTC
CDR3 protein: CASSPLSMRVGFYGYTF

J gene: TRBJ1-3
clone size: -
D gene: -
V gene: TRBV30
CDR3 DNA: TGTGCCTGGAGTCCCCTTGCCCCTGGAAACACCATATATTTT
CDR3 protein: CAWSPLAPGNTIYF

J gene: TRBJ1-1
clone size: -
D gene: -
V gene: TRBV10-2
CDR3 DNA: TGCGCCAGCAGTGACTCCCGAGGTAAGGCAGAAGCTTTCTTT
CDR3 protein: CASSDSRGKAEAFF

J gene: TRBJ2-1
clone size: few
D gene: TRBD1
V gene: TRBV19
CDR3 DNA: TGTGCCAGTAGTATAGCACCGGGACAGGGAACCTACAATGAGCAGTTCTTC
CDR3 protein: CASSIAPGQGTYNEQFF

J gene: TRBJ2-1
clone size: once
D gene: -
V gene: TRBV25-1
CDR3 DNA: TGTGCCAGCAGTGAAGTCGGTCAAAGTTGGGATGAGCAGTTCTTC
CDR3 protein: CASSEVGQSWDEQFF

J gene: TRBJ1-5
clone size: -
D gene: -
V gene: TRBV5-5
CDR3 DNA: TGTGCCAGCAGCTCCGGGGCAACCTCGTATAGCAATCAGCCCCAGCATTTT
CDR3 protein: CASSSGATSYSNQPQHF

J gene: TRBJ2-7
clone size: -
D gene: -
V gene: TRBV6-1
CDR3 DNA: TGTGCCAGCAGCCGGGAGCAGTTTCTCGAGCAGTACTTC
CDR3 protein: CASSREQFLEQYF

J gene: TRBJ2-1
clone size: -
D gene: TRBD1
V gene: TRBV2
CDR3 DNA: TGTGCCAGCAGTCCCCGGGACAGGGTCCGGGGGAAGTACAATGAGCAGTTCTTC
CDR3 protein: CASSPRDRVRGKYNEQFF

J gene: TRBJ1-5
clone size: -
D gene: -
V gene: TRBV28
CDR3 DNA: TGTGCCAGCCTGCAGGGTGGTAGCAATCAGCCCCAGCATTTT
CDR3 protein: CASLQGGSNQPQHF

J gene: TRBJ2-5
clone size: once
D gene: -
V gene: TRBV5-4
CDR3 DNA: TGTGCCAGCAGAAAGTATGAAGAGACCCAGTACTTC
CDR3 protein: CASRKYEETQYF

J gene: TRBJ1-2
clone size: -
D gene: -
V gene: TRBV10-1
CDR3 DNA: TGCGCCAGCAATGTTGAGGGGGGCGCGGGGCCGGGAGGCTATGGCTACACCTTC
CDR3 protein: CASNVEGGAGPGGYGYTF

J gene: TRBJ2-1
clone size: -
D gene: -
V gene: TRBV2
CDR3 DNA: TGTGCCAGCAGTGAATCCGGCGATGAGCAGTTCTTC
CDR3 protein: CASSESGDEQFF

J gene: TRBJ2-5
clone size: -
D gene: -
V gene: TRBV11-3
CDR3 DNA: TGTGCCAGCAGCTTAGGACTATTGGAGACCCAGTACTTC
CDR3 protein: CASSLGLLETQYF

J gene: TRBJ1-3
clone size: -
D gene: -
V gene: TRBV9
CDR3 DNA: TGTGCCAGCAGCGTAGAGGGGGGGCCGCGAAACACCATATATTTT
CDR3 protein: CASSVEGGPRNTIYF

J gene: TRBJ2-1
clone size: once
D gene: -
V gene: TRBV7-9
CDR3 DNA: TGTGCCAGCAGCCGAACGACGTACAATGAGCAGTTCTTC
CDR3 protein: CASSRTTYNEQFF

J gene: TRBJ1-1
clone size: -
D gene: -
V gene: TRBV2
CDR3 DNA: TGTGCCAGCAGGCGAAGATTGGGGAACACTGAAGCTTTCTTT
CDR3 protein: CASRRRLGNTEAFF

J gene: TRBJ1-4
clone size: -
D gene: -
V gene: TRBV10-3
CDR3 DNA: TGTGCCATCAGTGAGTGGAGAGGGAGGGATGAAAAACTGTTTTTT
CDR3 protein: CAISEWRGRDEKLFF

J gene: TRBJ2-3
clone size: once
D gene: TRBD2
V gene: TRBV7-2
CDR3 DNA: TGTGCCAGCAGTCTAGCGGGCGTCCGCACAGATACGCAGTATTTT
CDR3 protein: CASSLAGVRTDTQYF

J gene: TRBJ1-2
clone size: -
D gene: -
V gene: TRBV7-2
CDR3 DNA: TGTGCCAGCAGCTTAGCGGCCAGGGAGCATGGCTACACCTTC
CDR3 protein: CASSLAAREHGYTF

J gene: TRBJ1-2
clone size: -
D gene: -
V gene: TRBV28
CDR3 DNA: TGTGCCAGCGGAGAAGGTTCGGGCGGCTACACCTTC
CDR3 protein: CASGEGSGGYTF

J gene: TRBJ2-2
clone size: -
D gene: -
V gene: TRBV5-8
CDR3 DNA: TGTGCCAGCAGTTCTTCCACTAGTAGTTTTCCGTCCGGGGAGCTGTTTTTT
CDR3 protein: CASSSSTSSFPSGELFF

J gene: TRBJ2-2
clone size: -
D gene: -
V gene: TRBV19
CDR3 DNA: TGTGCCAGTAGAGGAGGCGGGGAGCTGTTTTTT
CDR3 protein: CASRGGGELFF

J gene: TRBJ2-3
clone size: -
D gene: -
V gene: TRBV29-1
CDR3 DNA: TGCAGCGTTGAACGGCCGCCCCGGTCAGATACGCAGTATTTT
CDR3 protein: CSVERPPRSDTQYF

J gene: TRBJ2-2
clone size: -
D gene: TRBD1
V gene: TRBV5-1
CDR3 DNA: TGCGCCAGCAGCTCAGATAGACAGGGGTCCTCCGGGGAGCTGTTTTTT
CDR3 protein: CASSSDRQGSSGELFF

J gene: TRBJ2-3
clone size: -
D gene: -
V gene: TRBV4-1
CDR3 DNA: TGCGCCAGCAGCCAAGCTTCCTCGAAAGATACGCAGTATTTT
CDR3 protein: CASSQASSKDTQYF

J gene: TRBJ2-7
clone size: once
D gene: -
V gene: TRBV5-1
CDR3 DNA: TGCGCCAGCAGCTTGGAGGGTGAGCCCAGGAAGAACTTC
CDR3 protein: CASSLEGEPRKNF

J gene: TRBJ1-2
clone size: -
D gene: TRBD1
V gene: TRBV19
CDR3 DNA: TGTGCCAGTAGAAATCCGGGACAGGGTTTCGGGGGCTACACCTTC
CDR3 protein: CASRNPGQGFGGYTF

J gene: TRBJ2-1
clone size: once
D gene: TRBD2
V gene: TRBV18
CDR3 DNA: TGTGCCAGCTCACCACCTTCCGGACTAGCGGGAGGATGGGATGAGCAGTTCTTC
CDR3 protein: CASSPPSGLAGGWDEQFF

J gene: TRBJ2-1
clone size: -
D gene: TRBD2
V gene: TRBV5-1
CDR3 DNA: TGCGCCAGCAGCCCTGGACTAGCGGGGGGGCCCGATGAGCAGTTCTTC
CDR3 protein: CASSPGLAGGPDEQFF

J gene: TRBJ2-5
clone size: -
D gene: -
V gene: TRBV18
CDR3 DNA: TGTGCCAGCTCACCAATCAGGGAGGAGACCCAGTACTTC
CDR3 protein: CASSPIREETQYF

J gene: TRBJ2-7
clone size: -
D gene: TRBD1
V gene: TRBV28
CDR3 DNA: TGTGCCAGCAGTTCCATCGGGACAGACGCCTACGAGCAGTACTTC
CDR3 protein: CASSSIGTDAYEQYF

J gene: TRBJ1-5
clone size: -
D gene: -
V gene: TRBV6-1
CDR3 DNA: TGTGCCAGCAGTGGCACCTCGGGGCGCCAGCCCCAGCATTTT
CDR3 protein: CASSGTSGRQPQHF